These 16 T cell receptor beta chains were all obtained from the same sample, sequenced in a study of T cells in Graves' hyperthyroidism and ophthalmopathy. TCR beta CDR3 sequences were amplified from RNA transcripts. The TCR CDR3 was amplified in a first-round RT-PCR using the HTBI primer set. TCRdb analysed the multiplex PCR reads with MiXCR anew, one entry per CDR3 protein. The sample lists approximately 610,000 distinct CDR3 sequences; around 17% were seen once. The sample comprised blood. Receptor source: a woman aged 18-30 years with Graves' hyperthyroidism.

The rearrangement joins TRBV10-1 to TRBJ1-3; D is uncertain. The germline V gene encodes CDR1 WNHNN and CDR2 SYGVQD (reference sequence). Trimming shortened V by 8 bases and J by 0 bases, and 11 bases separated the two germline ends. The CDR3 is made up of 14 amino acids. CDR3 amino acids: CASSGSISGNTIYF. As DNA, the CDR3 is TGCGCCAGCTCTGGCAGCATCTCTGGAAACACCATATATTTT.

In its sample, this clonotype was seen a few times. J is TRBJ2-4 and V is TRBV7-3; the match to TRBD1 covers 8 bases. V shed 5 bases, J shed 4 bases, and the junction held 7 bases outside the gene matches. The CDR3 spans 15 residues. In germline, CDR1 is SGHTA, CDR2 FQGTGA. DNA of the CDR3: TGTGCCAGCAGCCAAGGACAGGGCGGGAAAAACATTCAGTACTTC. It codes for CASSQGQGGKNIQYF.

This clonotype showed up just once. A read error is possible here, since a much larger clone lies one base away. The genes are TRBV20-1 and TRBJ1-1; tentatively, D is TRBD1 (5 bases). The germline V gene has CDR1 DFQATT and CDR2 SNEGSKA (reference sequence). The CDR3 consists of 16 residues. V lost 2 bases to trimming and J lost 4 bases, with 20 bases between them. The CDR3 reads CSARMRDSVLGTEAFF. In nucleotides, the CDR3 is TGCAGTGCTAGAATGCGGGACTCCGTGTTGGGCACTGAAGCTTTCTTT.

This clonotype was found a few times. This chain joins TRBV29-1 and TRBJ2-1; D is undetermined. CDR3 length: 11 amino acids. Germline V gene data show CDR1 as SQVTM and CDR2 as ANQGSEA. V shed 2 bases and J shed 9 bases, with 8 bases lying between them. The CDR3 region has the DNA TGCAGCGTTGAAAGACGGCTTGAGCAGTTCTTC. Its translation is CSVERRLEQFF.

Ten or more counts support this clonotype. This chain connects TRBV14 to TRBJ2-7; the match to TRBD2 covers 15 bases. The J segment lost 6 bases and the V segment lost 2 bases, leaving 2 bases of the junction unmatched. The length of the CDR3 is 15 residues. The germline V gene has CDR1 SGHDN and CDR2 FVKESK. The CDR3, as DNA: TGTGCCAGCAGCCAATCGGGACTAGCGGGAGGCGAGCAGTACTTC. Its protein product is CASSQSGLAGGEQYF. The variable domain in full, completed from reference TRBV14 and TRBJ2-7, reads EAGVTQFPSHSVIEKGQTVTLRCDPISGHDNLYWYRRVMGKEIKFLLHFVKESKQDESGMPNNRFLAERTGGTYSTLKVQPAELEDSGVYFCASSQSGLAGGEQYFGPGTRLTVT.

As concerns this clonotype: Being one base from a much bigger clone, this may be a read error. CDR3 sequence (DNA): TGTGCCAGCAGCCCCGGATCCTCTCGGGACTACGAGCAGTACGTC. Encoded protein: CASSPGSSRDYEQYV. This chain links TRBV7-9 with TRBJ2-7; possible D gene TRBD2, 5 bases. Trimming removed 5 bases at V and 3 bases at J, with 17 bases between. This CDR3 has 15 amino acids. Germline values: CDR1 SEHNR, CDR2 FQNEAQ (reference sequence).

This clonotype has just one count. V usage is TRBV4-3 and J usage is TRBJ2-1, with TRBD1 matching over 7 bases. This CDR3 spans 16 amino acids. Germline CDR1 is LGHNA and CDR2 is YSLEER. J lost 0 bases, V lost 10 bases, and 12 bases had no gene match. The CDR3 reads CATKVGTASSYNEQFF. The CDR3 coding sequence is TGCGCCACCAAAGTCGGGACAGCTAGCTCCTACAATGAGCAGTTCTTC.

Here the CDR3 reads CASSDTVNTGELFF. The CDR3 DNA follows: TGTGCCAGCAGTGATACCGTGAACACCGGGGAGCTGTTTTTT. This chain connects TRBV6-2 or TRBV6-3 to TRBJ2-2, with unresolved D. CDR3 size: 14 residues. Germline CDR1 is MNHEY and CDR2 is SVGEGT. The germline V and J ends were trimmed by 5 bases and 1 base, with 8 bases remaining between them.

The chain carries TRBV6-2 or TRBV6-3 and TRBJ1-1, with D perhaps TRBD1 (5 bases). From germline, CDR1 is MNHEY and CDR2 SVGEGT. This CDR3 region has 13 residues. V lost 1 base, J lost 6 bases, and 9 bases lay in between. CDR3: CASSYWGRAEAFF. The CDR3 DNA follows: TGTGCCAGCAGTTACTGGGGGAGGGCTGAAGCTTTCTTT.

DNA of the CDR3: TGTGCCAGCAGTGGATTCAGGGAGTTCTACAACGAGCAGTACTTC. Translated, it gives CASSGFREFYNEQYF. This sequence joins TRBV25-1 and TRBJ2-7, with D tentatively TRBD1 or TRBD2 (5 bases each). With 4 bases removed from V and 5 bases from J, the gap between germline ends came to 18 bases. CDR1 and CDR2 from the germline V gene are MGHDK and SYGVNS. The CDR3 sequence is 15 residues long.

The V and J genes are TRBV12-3 or TRBV12-4 and TRBJ2-2, with D perhaps TRBD1 (6 bases). The CDR3 contains 15 residues. V was clipped by 1 base and J by 5 bases, with 11 bases between them. The CDR3 nucleotides are TGTGCCAGCAGTTTAGGGACAGCTCCAACCGGGGAGCTGTTTTTT. It encodes CASSLGTAPTGELFF.

This clonotype was counted a few times. This rearrangement joins TRBV20-1 to TRBJ1-6; D is undetermined. V lost 0 bases to trimming and J lost 0 bases, with 12 bases between them. Germline V gene data show CDR1 as DFQATT and CDR2 as SNEGSKA (reference sequence). The length of the CDR3 is 17 residues. CDR3 sequence: CSARDPGTSSYNSPLHF. As DNA, the CDR3 is TGCAGTGCTAGAGATCCTGGCACGAGCTCCTATAATTCACCCCTCCACTTT.

There are a few counts of this clonotype. The junction does not match germline at one end; this may be a read error. The chain carries TRBV7-9 and TRBJ1-5; 7 nucleotides match TRBD1. This CDR3 has 12 amino acids. CDR1 and CDR2 (germline): SEHNR, FQNEAQ (reference sequence). CDR3 in DNA: TGTGCCAGCAGCTTAGAGGGGGCCCCCCGGCATTTT. Translation: CASSLEGAPRHF.

This clonotype was recorded at least ten times. The CDR3 DNA is TGTGCCAGCAGCTTCGGGGCAGACACAGATACGCAGTATTTT. This sequence encodes CASSFGADTDTQYF. The gene calls are TRBV7-6 and TRBJ2-3; either TRBD1 or TRBD2 may fit D (5 bases each). The CDR3 contains 14 residues. CDR1 is SGHVS and CDR2 is FNYEAQ in the germline V gene. Trimming shortened V by 3 bases and J by 2 bases, and 9 bases separated the two germline ends.

The sample holds a few counts of this clonotype. V gene TRBV20-1 combines with J gene TRBJ2-5, with a weak D call TRBD2 (7 bases). Trimming cost V 5 bases and J 2 bases, with 18 bases left between them. Germline V gene sequence: CDR1 DFQATT, CDR2 SNEGSKA (reference sequence). The length of the CDR3 is 15 residues. Here the CDR3 DNA reads TGCAGTGCTTCCAAAGGGGGACTATATCAAGAGACCCAGTACTTC. Translation gives CSASKGGLYQETQYF.

The rearrangement links TRBV3-1 to TRBJ2-2; TRBD2 matches at 13 bases. CDR3 length: 16 amino acids. The germline CDR1 and CDR2 sequences are LGHDT and YNNKEL (reference sequence). J lost 5 bases, V lost 4 bases, and 4 bases had no gene match. The CDR3 reads CASSLLTSGRTGELFF. The CDR3 DNA is TGTGCCAGCAGCCTATTGACTAGCGGGAGGACCGGGGAGCTGTTTTTT.